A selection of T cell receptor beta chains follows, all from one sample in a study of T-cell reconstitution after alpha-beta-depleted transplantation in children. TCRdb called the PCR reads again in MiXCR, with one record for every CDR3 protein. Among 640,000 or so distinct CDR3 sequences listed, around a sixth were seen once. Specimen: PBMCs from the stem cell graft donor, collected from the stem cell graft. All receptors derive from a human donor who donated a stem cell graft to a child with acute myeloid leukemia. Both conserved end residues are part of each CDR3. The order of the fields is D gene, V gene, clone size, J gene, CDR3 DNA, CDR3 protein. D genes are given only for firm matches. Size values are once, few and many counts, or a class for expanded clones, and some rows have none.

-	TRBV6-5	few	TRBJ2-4	TGTGCCAGCAGTTACTCGAAGTCAGGAAACATTCAGTACTTC	CASSYSKSGNIQYF
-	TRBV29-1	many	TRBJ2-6	TGCAGCGCTCGCTATCCTCCTGGGGCCAACGTCCTGACTTTC	CSARYPPGANVLTF
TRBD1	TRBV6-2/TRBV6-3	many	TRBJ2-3	TGTGCCAGCAGAAGGACAGGGGGCACAGATACGCAGTATTTT	CASRRTGGTDTQYF
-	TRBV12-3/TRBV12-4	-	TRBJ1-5	TGTGCCAGCAGTCTTTTCAATCGCGGAAATCAGCCCCAGCATTTT	CASSLFNRGNQPQHF
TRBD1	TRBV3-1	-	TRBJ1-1	TGTGCCAGTAAAGAGGGGGCGGCGAGCACTGAAGCTTTCTTT	CASKEGAASTEAFF
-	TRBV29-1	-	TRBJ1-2	TGCAGCGTTTCCGGGAGTTGGGCCCGTGGCTACACCTTC	CSVSGSWARGYTF
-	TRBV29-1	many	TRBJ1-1	TGCAGCGTCGGGGGACAGAACACTGAAGCTTTCTTT	CSVGGQNTEAFF
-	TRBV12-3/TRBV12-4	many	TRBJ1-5	TGTGCCAGCAGTTTACAAGGGAGCAATCAGCCCCAGCATTTT	CASSLQGSNQPQHF
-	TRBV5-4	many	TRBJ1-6	TGTGCCAGCAGCTTGGCCGGGACTAGGGATTCACCCCTCCACTTT	CASSLAGTRDSPLHF
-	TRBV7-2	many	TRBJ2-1	TGTGCCAGCAGCTCAAAAAGGGAGTACCTACGGGTTGAGCAGTTCTTC	CASSSKREYLRVEQFF
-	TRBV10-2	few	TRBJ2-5	TGCGCCAGCAGTGAAACTCAAAAAGAGACCCAGTACTTC	CASSETQKETQYF
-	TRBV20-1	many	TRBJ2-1	TGCAGTGCTAGAGATGGGCCGAACAATGAGCAGTTCTTC	CSARDGPNNEQFF
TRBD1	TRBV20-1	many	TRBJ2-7	TGCAGTGCGACGAGGACAGGGGGCTTATACGAGCAGTACTTC	CSATRTGGLYEQYF
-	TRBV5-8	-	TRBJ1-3	TGTGCCAGCAACGGGGTACGAAACACCATATATTTT	CASNGVRNTIYF
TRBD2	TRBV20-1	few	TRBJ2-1	TGCTGTGCTAGAGGACTAAGCGGGGGCTCCTACAATGAGCAGTTCTTC	CCARGLSGGSYNEQFF
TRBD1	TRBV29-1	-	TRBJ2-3	TGCAGCTCTGCCATGAGGGGGCAAGGAGATACGCAGTATTTT	CSSAMRGQGDTQYF
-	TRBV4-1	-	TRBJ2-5	TGCGCCAGCAGCCAAGAAGAGGAGACCCAGTACTTC	CASSQEEETQYF
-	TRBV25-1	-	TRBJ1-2	TGTGCCAGCAGTGCAGGGATTTATGGCTACACCTTC	CASSAGIYGYTF
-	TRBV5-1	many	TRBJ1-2	TGCGCCAGCAGCTTAGTGCCAGTGGGATATGGCTACACCTTC	CASSLVPVGYGYTF
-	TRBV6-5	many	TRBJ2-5	TGTGCCAGCAGTTACTCAGACACCCTCCGGGAGACCCAGTACTTC	CASSYSDTLRETQYF
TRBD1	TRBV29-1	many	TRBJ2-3	TGCAGCGTCTTGGACAGGGCAGATACGCAGTATTTT	CSVLDRADTQYF
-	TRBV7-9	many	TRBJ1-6	TGTGCCAGCAGCTTACAGGGTGGGACTTCACCCCTCCACTTT	CASSLQGGTSPLHF
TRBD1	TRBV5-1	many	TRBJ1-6	TGCGCCAGCAGCTCTGAGGGGGCGCAGGCTTCACCCCTCCACTTT	CASSSEGAQASPLHF
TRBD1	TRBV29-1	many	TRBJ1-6	TGCAGCGTTCAGTCCGCGGACAGGGACAATTCACCCCTCCACTTT	CSVQSADRDNSPLHF
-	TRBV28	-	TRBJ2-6	TGTGCCAGCAGTTTAGTGAACTCTGGGGCCAACGTCCTGACTTTC	CASSLVNSGANVLTF
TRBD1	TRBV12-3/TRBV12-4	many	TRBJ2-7	TGTGCCAGCAGCCGACAGGGCCGGGAGCAGTACTTC	CASSRQGREQYF
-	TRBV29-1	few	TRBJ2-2	TGCAGCGTTGACAGGGGAGGCACCGGGGAGCTGTTTTTT	CSVDRGGTGELFF
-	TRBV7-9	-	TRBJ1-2	TGTGCCAGTCAGGAAGGGACACCCAACTATGGCTACACCTTC	CASQEGTPNYGYTF
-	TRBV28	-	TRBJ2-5	TGTGCCAGCAGTGCTTATGGGGGGGCAGGGCGAGGGAGGACCCAGTACTTC	CASSAYGGAGRGRTQYF
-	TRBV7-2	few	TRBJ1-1	TGTGCCAGCAGCCGCCTGCTCAGGGACAACACTGAAGCTTTCTTT	CASSRLLRDNTEAFF
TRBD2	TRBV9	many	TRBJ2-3	TGTGCCAGCAGCGTAGGGCTAGCGGGGGAACGTCAGTATTTT	CASSVGLAGERQYF
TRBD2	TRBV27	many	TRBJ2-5	TGTGCCAGCAGTTGGAGCGGGGGTCGGGAGACCCAGTACTTC	CASSWSGGRETQYF
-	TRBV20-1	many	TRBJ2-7	TGCAGTGCTCCAACACCGGGTTTGGGGTCCTACGAGCAGTACTTC	CSAPTPGLGSYEQYF
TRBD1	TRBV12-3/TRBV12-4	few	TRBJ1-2	TGTGCCAGCAGTTTCTGGACAGGGGAATCTGGCTACACCTTC	CASSFWTGESGYTF
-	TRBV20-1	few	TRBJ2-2	TGCAGTGCTTTCCTGGACCCCGGGGAGCTGTTTTTT	CSAFLDPGELFF
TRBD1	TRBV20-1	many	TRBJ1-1	TGCAGTGTTCTAGACAGGGGTGAAGCTTTCTTT	CSVLDRGEAFF